Each of the 19 T cell receptor beta chains below was sequenced from the same sample in a study of blood T cell repertoires in COVID-19. Method: immunoSEQ multiplex PCR; TCRdb's copy keeps in-frame clones and lacks some. There are 98,000 or so clones in the sample; around 81% occur only once, and 4% to 4.5% lies in the top ten. Sample: peripheral blood. These receptors all stem from a woman aged 70-85 years with acute or convalescent COVID-19.

The chain employs TRBV5-1 and TRBJ1-2, with D possibly matching TRBD1 (5 bases). V gave up 9 bases and J gave up 1 base, with 16 bases separating them. The CDR3 consists of 14 residues. Germline CDR1 reads SGHRS; CDR2 reads YFSETQ. The CDR3 coding sequence is TGCGCCACCCGGATAGGGGTCGATAACTATGGCTACACCTTC. It is translated as CATRIGVDNYGYTF.

V and J are TRBV10-3 and TRBJ2-5; 13 bases are a match to TRBD2. The germline V gene has CDR1 ENHRY and CDR2 SYGVKD. Germline trimming cut 4 bases from V and 2 bases from J; bases unmatched to any gene: 4. The CDR3 is made up of 16 amino acids. As DNA, the CDR3 is TGTGCCATCAGTGGCGGACTAGCGGGAGAACAAGAGACCCAGTACTTC. Protein sequence: CAISGGLAGEQETQYF.

This clone appeared a few times. A read error is possible here, since a much larger clone lies one base away. The chain joins TRBV7-2 to TRBJ2-7; D is unclear. This CDR3 spans 12 amino acids. The ends were cut back, 5 bases at V and 0 bases at J, with 5 bases in the middle. CDR1 and CDR2 from the germline V gene are SGHTA and FQGNSA. Here the CDR3 reads CASSRSSYEQYV. Written as DNA, the CDR3 is TGTGCCAGCAGCCGGAGCTCCTACGAGCAGTACGTC.

The chain recombines TRBV6-5 with TRBJ1-6, with a tentative D call TRBD1 (6 bases). Germline CDR1 reads MNHEY; CDR2 reads SVGAGI. V lost 0 bases to trimming and J lost 10 bases, with 10 bases between them. The CDR3 runs 14 residues. CDR3 bases: TGTGCCAGCAGTTACTCAGGGGGATCCTCACCCCTCCACTTT. Protein: CASSYSGGSSPLHF.

V gene TRBV19 combines with J gene TRBJ1-4; D ambiguous. V was cut by 5 bases and J by 4 bases, with 11 bases left in between. CDR3 length equals 14 residues. In germline, CDR1 is LNHDA, CDR2 SQIVND (reference sequence). The CDR3 nucleotides read TGTGCCAGTAGTCCAGGAGGGTTTAATGAAAAACTGTTTTTT. It encodes CASSPGGFNEKLFF.

The chain combines TRBV10-3 with TRBJ1-6; TRBD1 agrees at 8 bases. The CDR3 consists of 18 residues. The junction had 7 bases not matched to a gene; V was cut back by 3 bases and J by 0 bases. CDR1 and CDR2 from the germline V gene are ENHRY and SYGVKD. The CDR3 protein is CAISELRTGSSYNSPLHF. CDR3 DNA sequence: TGTGCCATCAGTGAACTCCGGACAGGGAGCTCCTATAATTCACCCCTCCACTTT.

In this sample, this clone turned up once. This chain connects TRBV2 to TRBJ2-7, with no clear D. The germline V gene encodes CDR1 SNHLY and CDR2 FYNNEI. V lost 3 bases to trimming and J lost 12 bases, with 15 bases between them. CDR3 length: 12 residues. Here the CDR3 reads CASSDLISHSYF. CDR3 nucleotides: TGTGCCAGCAGTGATCTAATCTCGCATTCGTACTTC. Filled out from reference TRBV2 and TRBJ2-7, the complete variable domain reads EPEVTQTPSHQVTQMGQEVILRCVPISNHLYFYWYRQILGQKVEFLVSFYNNEISEKSEIFDDQFSVERPDGSNFTLKIRSTKLEDSAMYFCASSDLISHSYFGPGTRLTVT.

The chain links TRBV4-2 to TRBJ2-1; 9 bases align to TRBD1. The CDR3 extends over 13 amino acids. Germline CDR1 is LGHNA and CDR2 is YNFKEQ. Trimming cost V 4 bases and J 7 bases; bases outside gene matches: 2. CDR3 residues: CASSPGQGNEQFF. DNA for the CDR3: TGTGCCAGCAGCCCGGGACAGGGAAATGAGCAGTTCTTC.

The chain is built from TRBV15 and TRBJ1-5, with TRBD1 matching over 9 bases. The CDR3 covers 16 residues. The trim removed 3 bases at V and 4 bases at J, leaving 7 bases unmatched. Germline CDR1 LNHNV, CDR2 YYDKDF (reference sequence). Here the CDR3 reads CATSRGGQGRNQPQHF. DNA of the CDR3: TGTGCCACCAGCAGGGGGGGACAGGGCCGAAATCAGCCCCAGCATTTT.

The rearrangement uses TRBV4-1 and TRBJ2-7; 7 bases match TRBD1. Trimming removed 8 bases from V and 3 bases from J; junction bases left unmatched: 16. CDR1 is MGHRA and CDR2 is YSYEKL in the germline V gene. The CDR3 covers 16 residues. The CDR3 coding sequence is TGCGCCAGCGGAGGTACCCCGGGACAGAGATACTACGAGCAGTACTTC. Translation: CASGGTPGQRYYEQYF.

This clone was counted only a few times. The chain is built from TRBV2 and TRBJ2-1, with 12 bases identical to TRBD1. The CDR3 loop spans 15 amino acids. V lost 8 bases, J lost 6 bases, and 8 bases stayed unmatched. Germline assignment: CDR1 SNHLY and CDR2 FYNNEI. The CDR3: CASSRDRGRVNEQFF. In nucleotides, the CDR3 is TGTGCCAGCTCCCGGGACAGGGGGCGAGTCAATGAGCAGTTCTTC. Looking up the rest from reference TRBV2 and TRBJ2-1 gives the full variable domain: EPEVTQTPSHQVTQMGQEVILRCVPISNHLYFYWYRQILGQKVEFLVSFYNNEISEKSEIFDDQFSVERPDGSNFTLKIRSTKLEDSAMYFCASSRDRGRVNEQFFGPGTRLTVL.

This clone was counted once. V usage is TRBV10-3 and J usage is TRBJ2-3, with a possible D match to TRBD2 (5 bases). The CDR3 extends over 14 amino acids. V shed 0 bases and J shed 2 bases, with 6 bases lying between them. Germline CDR1 is ENHRY and CDR2 is SYGVKD. This CDR3 is CAISESGDTDTQYF. CDR3 nucleotides: TGTGCCATCAGTGAGTCGGGAGACACAGATACGCAGTATTTT.

The chain links TRBV19 to TRBJ2-4, with TRBD2 matching 16 bases. V lost 5 bases to trimming and J lost 0 bases; unmatched junction nucleotides: 13. CDR1 and CDR2 from the germline V gene are LNHDA and SQIVND (reference sequence). There are 21 residues in the CDR3. The CDR3 protein is CASSRPGTSGREVIAKNIQYF. CDR3 bases: TGTGCCAGTAGTCGTCCCGGGACTAGCGGGAGGGAGGTAATAGCCAAAAACATTCAGTACTTC.

The chain joins TRBV28 to TRBJ1-6; D gene ambiguous. The V gene's germline CDR1 is MDHEN and CDR2 SYDVKM. V dropped 3 bases and J dropped 10 bases, with 13 bases sitting between them. CDR3 length equals 14 residues. The CDR3 protein is CASSFLSERSPLHF. DNA of the CDR3: TGTGCCAGCAGTTTCCTCAGTGAGCGCTCACCCCTCCACTTT.

J is TRBJ1-2 and V is TRBV2; perhaps TRBD1 as D (5 bases). The V end was cut by 9 bases, the J end by 7 bases, with 21 bases between. There are 14 residues in the CDR3. Germline V gene lookup returns CDR1 SNHLY and CDR2 FYNNEI. DNA of the CDR3: TGTGCCAGTACACCCCCCCAGGGTGCGTCTGGCTACACCTTC. This sequence encodes CASTPPQGASGYTF. The whole variable domain, remainder taken from reference TRBV2 and TRBJ1-2, is EPEVTQTPSHQVTQMGQEVILRCVPISNHLYFYWYRQILGQKVEFLVSFYNNEISEKSEIFDDQFSVERPDGSNFTLKIRSTKLEDSAMYFCASTPPQGASGYTFGSGTRLTVV.

This chain links TRBV28 with TRBJ2-3; D possibly corresponds to TRBD2 (7 bases). This CDR3 region has 12 residues. Germline CDR1 and CDR2: MDHEN and SYDVKM. Trimming shortened V by 6 bases and J by 9 bases, and 13 bases separated the two germline ends. The CDR3 here is CASSLGRGTQYF. The CDR3, as DNA: TGTGCCAGCAGCCTGGGGAGGGGGACGCAGTATTTT.

The J gene is TRBJ1-5, the V gene TRBV20-1, with TRBD1 matching 10 bases. In germline, CDR1 is DFQATT, CDR2 SNEGSKA (reference sequence). The CDR3 consists of 18 residues. V was clipped by 3 bases and J by 4 bases; unmatched bases: 15. The CDR3 DNA sequence: TGCAGTGCTAGTTTCGGGGGACAGGGGAAGGTTGCGAATCAGCCCCAGCATTTT. Translated, it gives CSASFGGQGKVANQPQHF.

The rearrangement joins TRBV3-1 (or the pseudogene TRBV3-2) to TRBJ2-7; 11 bases are a match to TRBD2. This CDR3 is 19 amino acids long. Germline trimming cut 4 bases from V and 2 bases from J; bases unmatched to any gene: 16. Germline CDR1 LGHDT, CDR2 YNNKEL (reference sequence). This CDR3 reads CASSRTVTSGGSTPYEQYF. CDR3 coding DNA: TGTGCCAGCAGCCGTACGGTTACTAGCGGGGGCAGCACTCCCTACGAGCAGTACTTC.

The rearrangement uses TRBV27 and TRBJ2-7; no clear D. The V end lost 2 bases, the J end lost 2 bases, and 10 bases lay between the germline ends. The germline V gene has CDR1 MNHEY and CDR2 SMNVEV (reference sequence). This CDR3 comprises 14 residues. The CDR3 protein is CASSLNSQTYEQYF. CDR3 nucleotide sequence: TGTGCCAGCAGTTTAAACAGCCAGACCTACGAGCAGTACTTC.